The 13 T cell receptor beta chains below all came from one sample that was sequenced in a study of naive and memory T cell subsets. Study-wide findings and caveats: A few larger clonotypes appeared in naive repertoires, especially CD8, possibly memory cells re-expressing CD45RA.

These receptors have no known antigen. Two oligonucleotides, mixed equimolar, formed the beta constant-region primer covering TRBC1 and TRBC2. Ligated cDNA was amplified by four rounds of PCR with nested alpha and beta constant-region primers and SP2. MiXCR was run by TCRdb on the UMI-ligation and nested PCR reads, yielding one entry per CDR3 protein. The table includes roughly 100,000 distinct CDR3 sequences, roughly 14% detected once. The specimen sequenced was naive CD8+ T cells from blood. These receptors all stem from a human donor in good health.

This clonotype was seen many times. CDR3 nucleotide sequence: TGCAGCGTTGAAGATCGGGCCACGGAGGAAAAACTGTTTTTT. It encodes CSVEDRATEEKLFF. This chain links TRBV29-1 with TRBJ1-4; D call uncertain. The CDR3 loop spans 14 amino acids. Trimming cost V 0 bases and J 8 bases, with 13 bases left between them. Germline V gene lookup returns CDR1 SQVTM and CDR2 ANQGSEA.

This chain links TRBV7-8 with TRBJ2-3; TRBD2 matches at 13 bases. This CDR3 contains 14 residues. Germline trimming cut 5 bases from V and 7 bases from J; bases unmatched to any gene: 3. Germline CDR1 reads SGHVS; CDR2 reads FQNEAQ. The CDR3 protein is CASSGLAGVHTQYF. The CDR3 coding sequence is TGTGCCAGCAGCGGACTAGCGGGAGTTCATACGCAGTATTTT.

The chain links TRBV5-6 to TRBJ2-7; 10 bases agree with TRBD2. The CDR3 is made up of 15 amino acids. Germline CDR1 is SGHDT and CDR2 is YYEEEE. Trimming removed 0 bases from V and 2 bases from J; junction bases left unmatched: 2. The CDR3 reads CASSLVLAGAYEQYF. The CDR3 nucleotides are TGTGCCAGCAGCTTGGTGCTAGCGGGAGCCTACGAGCAGTACTTC.

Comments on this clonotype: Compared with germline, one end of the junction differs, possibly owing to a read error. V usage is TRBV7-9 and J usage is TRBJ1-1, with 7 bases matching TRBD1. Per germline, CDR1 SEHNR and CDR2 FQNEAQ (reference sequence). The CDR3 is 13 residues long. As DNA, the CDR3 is TGTGCCTGCAGGGGGGGGACGGTAAGAGAAGCTTTCTTT. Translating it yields CACRGGTVREAFF.

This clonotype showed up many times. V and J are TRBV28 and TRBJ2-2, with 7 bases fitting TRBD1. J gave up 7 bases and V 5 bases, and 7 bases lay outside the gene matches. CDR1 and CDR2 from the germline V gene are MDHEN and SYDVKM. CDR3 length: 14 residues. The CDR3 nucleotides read TGTGCCAGCAGTGTGACAGGGTTTGGCGGGGAGCTGTTTTTT. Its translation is CASSVTGFGGELFF.

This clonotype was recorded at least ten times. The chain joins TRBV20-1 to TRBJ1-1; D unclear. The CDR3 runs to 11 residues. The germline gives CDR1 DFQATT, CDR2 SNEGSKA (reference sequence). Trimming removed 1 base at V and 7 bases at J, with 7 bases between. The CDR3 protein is CSARGGFEAFF. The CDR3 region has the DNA TGCAGTGCTAGAGGAGGGTTTGAAGCTTTCTTT.

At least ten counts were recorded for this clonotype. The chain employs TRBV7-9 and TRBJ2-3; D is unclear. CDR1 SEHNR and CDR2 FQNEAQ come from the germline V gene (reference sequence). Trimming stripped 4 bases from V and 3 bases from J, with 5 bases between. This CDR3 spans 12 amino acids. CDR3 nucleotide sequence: TGTGCCAGCAGCTCAGCAACAGATACGCAGTATTTT. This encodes CASSSATDTQYF.

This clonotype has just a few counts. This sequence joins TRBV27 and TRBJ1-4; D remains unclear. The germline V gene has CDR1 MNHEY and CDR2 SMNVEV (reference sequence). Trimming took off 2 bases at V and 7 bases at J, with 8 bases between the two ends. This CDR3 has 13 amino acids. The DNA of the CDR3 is TGTGCCAGCAGTTTAAATCGAGGTGAAAAACTGTTTTTT. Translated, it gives CASSLNRGEKLFF.

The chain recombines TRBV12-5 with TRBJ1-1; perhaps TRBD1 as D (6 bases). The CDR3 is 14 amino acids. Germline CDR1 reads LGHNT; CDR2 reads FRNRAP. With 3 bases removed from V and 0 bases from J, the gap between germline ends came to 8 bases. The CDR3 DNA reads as TGTGCTAGTGGTTTAGGGGGGATGAACACTGAAGCTTTCTTT. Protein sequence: CASGLGGMNTEAFF.

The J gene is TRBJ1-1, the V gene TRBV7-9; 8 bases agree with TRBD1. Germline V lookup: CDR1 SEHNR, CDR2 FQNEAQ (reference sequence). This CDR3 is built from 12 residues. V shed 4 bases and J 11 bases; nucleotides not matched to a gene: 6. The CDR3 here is CASSSDRVSAFF. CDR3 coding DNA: TGTGCCAGCAGCTCGGACAGGGTTAGTGCTTTCTTT.

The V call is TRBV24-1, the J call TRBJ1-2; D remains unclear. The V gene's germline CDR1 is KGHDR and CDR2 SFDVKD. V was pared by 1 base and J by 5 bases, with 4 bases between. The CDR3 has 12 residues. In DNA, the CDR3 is TGTGCCACCAGTGATTTCAGTTATGGCTACACCTTC. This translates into CATSDFSYGYTF.

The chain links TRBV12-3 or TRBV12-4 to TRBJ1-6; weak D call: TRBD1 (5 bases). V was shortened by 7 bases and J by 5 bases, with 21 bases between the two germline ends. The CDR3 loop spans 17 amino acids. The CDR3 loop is CASTFLVGGSNNSPLHF. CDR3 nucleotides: TGTGCCAGCACCTTTCTAGTCGGGGGTTCCAATAATTCACCCCTCCACTTT.

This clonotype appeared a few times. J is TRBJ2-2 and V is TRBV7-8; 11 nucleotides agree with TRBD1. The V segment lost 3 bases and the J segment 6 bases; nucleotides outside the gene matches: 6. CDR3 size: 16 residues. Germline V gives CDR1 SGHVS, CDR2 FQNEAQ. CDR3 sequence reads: CASSFYGTGGSGELFF. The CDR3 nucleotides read TGTGCCAGCAGCTTCTACGGGACAGGGGGTTCCGGGGAGCTGTTTTTT.